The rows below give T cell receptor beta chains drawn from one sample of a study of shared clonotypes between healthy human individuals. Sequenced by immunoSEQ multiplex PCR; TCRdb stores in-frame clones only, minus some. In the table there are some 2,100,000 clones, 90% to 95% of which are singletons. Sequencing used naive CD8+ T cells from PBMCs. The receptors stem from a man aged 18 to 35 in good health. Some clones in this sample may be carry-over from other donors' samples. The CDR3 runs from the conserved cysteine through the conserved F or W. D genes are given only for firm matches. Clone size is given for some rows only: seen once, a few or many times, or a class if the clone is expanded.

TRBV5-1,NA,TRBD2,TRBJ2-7,CASSLVTSGRYEQYF,TGCGCCAGCAGTCTGGTCACTAGCGGACGCTACGAGCAGTACTTC
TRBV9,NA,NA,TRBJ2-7,CASSVEVYREQYF,TGTGCCAGCAGCGTAGAAGTCTATAGGGAGCAGTACTTC
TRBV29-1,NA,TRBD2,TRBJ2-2,CSVRGLAGGITGELFF,TGCAGCGTGAGGGGACTAGCGGGAGGGATCACCGGGGAGCTGTTTTTT
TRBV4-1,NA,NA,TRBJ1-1,CASSPGGTEAFF,TGCGCCAGCAGCCCCGGGGGGACTGAAGCTTTCTTT
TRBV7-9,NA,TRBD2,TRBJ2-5,CASSSPSAGGRETQYF,TGTGCCAGCAGCTCCCCATCGGCGGGAGGGCGAGAGACCCAGTACTTC
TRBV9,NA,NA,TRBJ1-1,CASSHGQSTEAFF,TGTGCCAGCAGCCATGGACAGTCCACTGAAGCTTTCTTT
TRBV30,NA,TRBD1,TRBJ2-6,CAQTDPGQGAFGANVLTF,TGTGCCCAGACAGACCCGGGACAGGGGGCGTTCGGGGCCAACGTCCTGACTTTC
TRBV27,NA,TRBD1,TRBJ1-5,CASSAIRTGLNQPQHF,TGTGCCAGCAGTGCGATACGGACAGGGCTCAATCAGCCCCAGCATTTT
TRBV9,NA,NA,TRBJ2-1,CASSVASGALNEQFF,TGTGCCAGCAGCGTAGCGTCGGGAGCCCTCAATGAGCAGTTCTTC
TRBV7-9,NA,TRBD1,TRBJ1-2,CASSSGQTTYGYTF,TGTGCCAGCAGCTCGGGACAGACTACCTATGGCTACACCTTC
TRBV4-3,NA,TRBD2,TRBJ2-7,CASSQDLGAGGKEQYF,TGCGCCAGCAGCCAAGATCTAGGAGCGGGAGGTAAGGAGCAGTACTTC
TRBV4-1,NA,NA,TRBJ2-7,CASSQERGRNEQYF,TGCGCCAGCAGCCAAGAAAGGGGCAGAAACGAGCAGTACTTC
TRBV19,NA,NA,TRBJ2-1,CASSMGLDLAYNEQFF,TGTGCCAGTAGTATGGGGTTGGACCTCGCCTACAATGAGCAGTTCTTC
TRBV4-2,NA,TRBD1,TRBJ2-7,CASSPNTGAYEQYF,TGTGCCAGCAGCCCAAATACAGGGGCCTACGAGCAGTACTTC
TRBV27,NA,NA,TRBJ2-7,CASSLTGGGLPYEQYF,TGTGCCAGCAGTTTAACGGGTGGGGGGCTTCCCTACGAGCAGTACTTC
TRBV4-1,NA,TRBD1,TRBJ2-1,CASSRKSSGTDTYNEQFF,TGCGCCAGCAGCCGTAAATCCTCCGGGACAGACACTTACAATGAGCAGTTCTTC
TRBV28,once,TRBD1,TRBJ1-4,CASSLNRGLEKLFF,TGTGCCAGCAGCCTCAACAGGGGGCTTGAAAAACTGTTTTTT
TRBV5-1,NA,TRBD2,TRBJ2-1,CASSRRTSGMGVQYNEQFF,TGCGCCAGCAGCCGTCGGACTAGCGGGATGGGGGTTCAGTACAATGAGCAGTTCTTC
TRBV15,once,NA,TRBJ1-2,CATSRETKAPYGYTF,TGTGCCACCAGCAGAGAAACCAAGGCGCCCTATGGCTACACCTTC